These T cell receptor beta chains were read from a single sample in a study of CD4 T cells in relation to SARS-CoV-2 and coronaviruses. No antigens are known for them. The table came from immunoSEQ multiplex PCR; TCRdb's copy has only in-frame clones and leaves some out. The data hold around 15,000 clones, with 82% observed a single time. Specimen: CD4+ T cells from PBMCs, cultured in vitro. The receptors come from a human donor in good health. CDR3s include the opening cysteine and the closing phenylalanine or tryptophan. The D gene is left open where the match is weak. Size values are once, few and many counts, or a class for expanded clones, and some rows have none.

J gene	clone size	V gene	D gene	CDR3 protein	CDR3 DNA
TRBJ1-2	few	TRBV10-3	TRBD1	CAIRWEPGQEAGYTF	TGTGCCATCAGATGGGAGCCGGGACAGGAGGCTGGCTACACCTTC
TRBJ1-2	.	TRBV5-5	.	CASSLGGQGDGYTF	TGTGCCAGCAGCTTGGGAGGGCAGGGAGATGGCTACACCTTC
TRBJ1-2	.	TRBV5-6	.	CASSLGRFGASYGYTF	TGTGCCAGCAGCCTGGGGCGGTTTGGGGCCTCCTATGGCTACACCTTC
TRBJ2-1	few	TRBV10-3	.	CAIGRGTGANEQFF	TGTGCCATCGGAAGAGGGACGGGGGCCAATGAGCAGTTCTTC
TRBJ1-2	.	TRBV28	.	CASSLIKGPRSYTF	TGTGCCAGCAGTTTAATTAAGGGGCCCAGGAGCTACACCTTC
TRBJ2-7	.	TRBV14	.	CASSQDYNSYEQYF	TGTGCCAGCAGCCAAGACTACAACTCCTACGAGCAGTACTTC
TRBJ1-6	.	TRBV19	TRBD1	CASSDRGNSPLHF	TGTGCCAGTAGCGACAGGGGCAATTCACCCCTCCACTTT
TRBJ1-2	.	TRBV4-3	TRBD1	CASSLDRGRGLDYGYTF	TGCGCCAGCAGCCTCGACAGGGGTCGCGGCTTAGACTATGGCTACACCTTC
TRBJ2-3	.	TRBV25-1	.	CASSEPLTDTQYF	TGTGCCAGCAGTGAACCCCTCACAGATACGCAGTATTTT
TRBJ2-3	.	TRBV3-1/TRBV3-2	.	CASSPGVAGTDTQYF	TGTGCCAGCAGCCCCGGGGTAGCGGGCACAGATACGCAGTATTTT
TRBJ2-4	.	TRBV5-5	TRBD1	CASSLQGPKNIQYF	TGTGCCAGCAGTCTACAGGGGCCCAAAAACATTCAGTACTTC
TRBJ1-5	.	TRBV6-2/TRBV6-3	.	CASSYSGRDSRYNQPQHF	TGTGCCAGCAGTTACTCTGGCCGTGACAGTCGATATAATCAGCCCCAGCATTTT
TRBJ2-3	.	TRBV2	TRBD2	CASSGPRGSGGVGQYF	TGTGCCAGCAGTGGACCCCGGGGTAGCGGGGGGGTCGGCCAGTATTTT
TRBJ1-2	.	TRBV3-1/TRBV3-2	TRBD1	CASSQEGTGGGYTF	TGTGCCAGCAGCCAAGAAGGGACAGGGGGTGGCTACACCTTC
TRBJ2-7	.	TRBV27	TRBD2	CASSLSGGFSSYEQYF	TGTGCCAGCAGTTTATCGGGAGGGTTCAGCTCCTACGAGCAGTACTTC
TRBJ1-2	.	TRBV6-5	.	CASRGSGPGYTF	TGTGCCAGCAGGGGTAGCGGTCCTGGCTACACCTTC
TRBJ2-3	.	TRBV13	TRBD2	CASSLKTSGSPDTQYF	TGTGCCAGCAGCTTAAAGACTAGCGGGAGTCCAGATACGCAGTATTTT
TRBJ2-5	once	TRBV19	TRBD2	CASSMWSGGARETQYF	TGTGCCAGTAGTATGTGGAGCGGGGGGGCCCGTGAGACCCAGTACTTC
TRBJ2-1	few	TRBV6-5	.	CASSLDSSNYNEQFF	TGTGCCAGCAGCTTGGACAGCTCCAACTACAATGAGCAGTTCTTC
TRBJ1-2	.	TRBV27	.	CASSSFPQTESYGYTF	TGTGCCAGCAGCTCTTTCCCCCAGACAGAGAGCTATGGCTACACCTTC
TRBJ1-3	few	TRBV19	.	CASSISGNTIYF	TGTGCCAGTAGTATCAGCGGAAACACCATATATTTT
TRBJ2-1	.	TRBV6-6	.	CASSPGTLVPPSYNEQFF	TGTGCCAGCAGTCCCGGGACTCTAGTTCCACCTTCCTACAATGAGCAGTTCTTC
TRBJ2-7	.	TRBV5-5	.	CASSLAASSEQYF	TGTGCCAGCAGCTTGGCCGCCTCCTCCGAGCAGTACTTC
TRBJ2-3	.	TRBV9	.	CASSVRGSTDTQYF	TGTGCCAGCAGCGTTCGTGGGAGTACAGATACGCAGTATTTT
TRBJ2-3	once	TRBV29-1	TRBD1	CSVGQGSSTDTQYF	TGCAGCGTGGGACAGGGCTCTAGCACAGATACGCAGTATTTT
TRBJ1-1	.	TRBV7-2	.	CASSISWTGRMNTEAFF	TGTGCCAGCAGCATTAGTTGGACTGGGCGGATGAACACTGAAGCTTTCTTT
TRBJ2-5	.	TRBV12-3/TRBV12-4	TRBD2	CASSRLAGETQYF	TGTGCCAGCAGTAGACTAGCCGGGGAGACCCAGTACTTC
TRBJ1-1	.	TRBV5-5	.	CASKPRQTDWDTEAFF	TGTGCCAGCAAACCCCGACAGACAGATTGGGACACTGAAGCTTTCTTT
TRBJ2-7	.	TRBV6-5	TRBD1	CASSIRDRGPYEQYF	TGTGCCAGCAGTATCCGGGACAGGGGGCCCTACGAGCAGTACTTC
TRBJ2-1	.	TRBV10-3	.	CAIREAASSYNEQFF	TGTGCCATCAGAGAAGCGGCAAGCTCCTACAATGAGCAGTTCTTC
TRBJ2-2	once	TRBV18	TRBD2	CASSPGTSGSASGELFF	TGTGCCAGCTCACCGGGGACTAGCGGGAGTGCCTCCGGGGAGCTGTTTTTT
TRBJ2-1	.	TRBV28	.	CASSPPQGGGYNEQFF	TGTGCCAGCAGTCCCCCCCAGGGAGGGGGTTACAATGAGCAGTTCTTC
TRBJ1-3	.	TRBV3-1/TRBV3-2	.	CASSSSSGNTIYF	TGTGCCAGCAGCTCAAGCTCTGGAAACACCATATATTTT
TRBJ1-6	.	TRBV19	TRBD1	CASTNRGPESPLHF	TGTGCCAGTACCAACAGGGGGCCTGAGTCACCCCTCCACTTT
TRBJ2-3	.	TRBV6-1	.	CASSEPSSAVSNTQYF	TGTGCCAGCAGTGAACCCAGCTCTGCGGTTTCCAATACGCAGTATTTT
TRBJ1-5	.	TRBV5-6	TRBD1	CASSGSGTGIVNQPQHF	TGTGCCAGCAGCGGCTCCGGGACAGGAATTGTCAATCAGCCCCAGCATTTT
TRBJ1-2	.	TRBV5-1	.	CASSRGGVDGYTF	TGCGCCAGCAGTCGGGGGGGTGTGGATGGCTACACCTTC
TRBJ2-1	.	TRBV7-9	.	CASTGVGAGGYNEQFF	TGTGCCAGCACCGGAGTGGGCGCCGGGGGCTACAATGAGCAGTTCTTC
TRBJ1-2	few	TRBV9	.	CASSSQGRNGYTF	TGTGCCAGCAGCTCTCAGGGGAGGAATGGCTACACCTTC
TRBJ2-5	.	TRBV5-1	.	CASSSPGHAKETQYF	TGCGCCAGCAGCTCCCCTGGACATGCGAAAGAGACCCAGTACTTC
TRBJ2-7	few	TRBV18	TRBD1	CASSPTPGQGSGEQYF	TGTGCCAGCTCACCAACTCCGGGACAGGGGTCTGGGGAGCAGTACTTC
TRBJ1-1	.	TRBV30	.	CAWSVHRGPNTEAFF	TGTGCCTGGAGTGTACATCGGGGCCCGAACACTGAAGCTTTCTTT
TRBJ2-6	.	TRBV18	TRBD2	CASSPRGGSSGANVLTF	TGTGCCAGCTCACCACGGGGGGGGAGCTCTGGGGCCAACGTCCTGACTTTC
TRBJ2-1	.	TRBV6-5	TRBD2	CASSLAGVNEQFF	TGTGCCAGCAGCCTCGCGGGAGTCAATGAGCAGTTCTTC
TRBJ1-6	.	TRBV5-1	.	CASSREGDNSPLHF	TGCGCCAGCAGCCGAGAGGGAGATAATTCACCCCTCCACTTT
TRBJ2-3	.	TRBV6-2/TRBV6-3	TRBD1	CASGPGQAGQYF	TGTGCCAGCGGCCCGGGACAGGCCGGTCAGTATTTT
TRBJ1-1	few	TRBV28	.	CASTPDNPNTEAFF	TGTGCCAGCACCCCAGACAATCCAAACACTGAAGCTTTCTTT
TRBJ2-2	.	TRBV7-9	.	CASSPPGTANTGELFF	TGTGCCAGCAGCCCCCCGGGTACAGCGAACACCGGGGAGCTGTTTTTT
TRBJ2-2	.	TRBV28	.	CASSLNTGELFF	TGTGCCAGCAGTTTGAACACCGGGGAGCTGTTTTTT
TRBJ1-4	.	TRBV2	.	CASSGGAEKLFF	TGTGCCAGCAGTGGGGGGGCGGAAAAACTGTTTTTT
TRBJ1-2	.	TRBV21-1	.	CASIQSGQGVNYGYTF	TGTGCCAGCATCCAATCGGGACAGGGGGTTAACTATGGCTACACCTTC
TRBJ2-3	.	TRBV7-2	TRBD2	CASSPRSGRGYTDTQYF	TGTGCCAGCAGCCCCCGGTCCGGGCGGGGGTACACAGATACGCAGTATTTT
TRBJ2-7	.	TRBV7-2	TRBD1	CASSLVGTGMGNEQYF	TGTGCCAGCAGCTTAGTTGGGACAGGGATGGGAAACGAGCAGTACTTC
TRBJ2-5	.	TRBV2	.	CASSAQETQYF	TGTGCCAGCAGTGCACAAGAGACCCAGTACTTC
TRBJ1-1	.	TRBV5-1	.	CASSMNGGSTEAFF	TGCGCCAGCAGCATGAACGGAGGGAGCACTGAAGCTTTCTTT
TRBJ2-4	.	TRBV2	.	CASRGAVAYKNIQYF	TGTGCCAGCAGAGGCGCCGTGGCCTACAAAAACATTCAGTACTTC
TRBJ2-1	.	TRBV13	.	CASSNLDGDREQFF	TGTGCCAGCAGCAACCTCGACGGAGATCGGGAGCAGTTCTTC
TRBJ2-7	.	TRBV6-5	TRBD1	CASSYSAGQGIEQYF	TGTGCCAGCAGTTACTCTGCCGGACAGGGGATCGAGCAGTACTTC
TRBJ1-6	.	TRBV7-8	TRBD1	CASSLADRANSPLHF	TGTGCCAGCAGCTTAGCGGACAGGGCCAATTCACCCCTCCACTTT